There are a few counts of the clone carrying this T cell receptor beta chain. As yet, its antigen is unknown. This entry comes from a study of shared clonotypes between healthy human individuals. Whole-study results and caveats: Clonotypes not shared had lower generation probabilities than those common to all four donors.

Authors' methods: Filtering differed for immunoSEQ, which gave only junction sequences without quality scores. Assay used: immunoSEQ multiplex PCR; TCRdb lists only in-frame clones, some missing. V and J calls and clone size are given by that table; D and trimming were obtained from the DNA. The table lists a few hundred thousand clones, just over 65% of them singletons. Germline lookup yields CDR1 LNHDA and CDR2 SQIVND (reference sequence). V was trimmed by 6 bases and J by 3 bases, leaving 12 bases between them. The CDR3 is 13 residues long. The chain employs TRBV19 and TRBJ2-7; either TRBD1 or TRBD2 may fit D (5 bases each). The receptor's source is a man younger than 40 in good health. Sequences were obtained from memory CD4+ T cells sorted from blood. Subset noted: CD45RA-negative fraction. DNA of the CDR3: TGTGCCAGTAGGGATGTGGGACGCTACGAGCAGTACTTC. Translated: CASRDVGRYEQYF.